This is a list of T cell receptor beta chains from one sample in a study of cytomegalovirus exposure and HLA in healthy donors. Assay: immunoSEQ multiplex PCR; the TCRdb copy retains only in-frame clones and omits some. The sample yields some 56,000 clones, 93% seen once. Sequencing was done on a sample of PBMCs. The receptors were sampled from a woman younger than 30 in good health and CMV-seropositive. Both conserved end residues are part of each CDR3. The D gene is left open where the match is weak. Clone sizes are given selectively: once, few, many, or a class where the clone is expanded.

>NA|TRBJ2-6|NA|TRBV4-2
CASSLPQGQSGANVLTF
TGTGCCAGCAGCCTCCCCCAGGGTCAGAGTGGGGCCAACGTCCTGACTTTC
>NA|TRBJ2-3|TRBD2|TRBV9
CASSEREDTQYF
TGTGCCAGCAGCGAGCGGGAAGATACGCAGTATTTT
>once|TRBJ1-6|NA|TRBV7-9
CASSSPLLGPNSPLHF
TGTGCCAGCAGCTCCCCCCTACTAGGTCCTAATTCACCCCTCCACTTT
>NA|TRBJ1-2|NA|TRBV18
CASSPPTESYGYTF
TGTGCCAGCTCACCACCAACGGAGAGCTATGGCTACACCTTC
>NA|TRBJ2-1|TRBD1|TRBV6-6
CASSYLFGTGHNEQFF
TGTGCCAGCAGTTATTTGTTTGGGACAGGTCACAATGAGCAGTTCTTC
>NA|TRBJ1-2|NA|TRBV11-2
CASSRSPTEGYTF
TGTGCCAGCAGCCGCAGTCCTACAGAAGGCTACACCTTC
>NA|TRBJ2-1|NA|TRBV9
CASSVEGTANNEQFF
TGTGCCAGCAGCGTAGAAGGTACAGCCAACAATGAGCAGTTCTTC
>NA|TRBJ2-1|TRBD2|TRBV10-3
CAIEEAGGHNEQFF
TGTGCCATCGAGGAAGCGGGGGGCCACAATGAGCAGTTCTTC
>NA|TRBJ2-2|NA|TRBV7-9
CASSPRSGELFF
TGTGCCAGCAGCCCTAGGTCCGGGGAGCTGTTTTTT
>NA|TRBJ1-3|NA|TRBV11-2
CASSSSGPGNTIYF
TGTGCCAGCAGCTCTTCTGGGCCTGGAAACACCATATATTTT
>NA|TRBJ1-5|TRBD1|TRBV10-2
CASSMTGGNNQPQHF
TGCGCCAGCAGTATGACAGGGGGAAACAATCAGCCCCAGCATTTT
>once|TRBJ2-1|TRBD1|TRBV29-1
CSGQGGSYNEQFF
TGCAGCGGACAGGGGGGGTCCTACAATGAGCAGTTCTTC
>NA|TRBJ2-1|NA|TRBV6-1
CASSEDPPSFGSSYNEQFF
TGTGCCAGCAGTGAAGACCCCCCCAGTTTCGGGAGCTCCTACAATGAGCAGTTCTTC
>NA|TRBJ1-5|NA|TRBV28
CASSIRGPQPQHF
TGTGCCAGCAGTATCAGGGGCCCCCAGCCCCAGCATTTT
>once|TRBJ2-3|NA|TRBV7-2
CASHPGGPAGMDTQYF
TGTGCCAGCCATCCGGGGGGCCCCGCCGGGATGGATACGCAGTATTTT
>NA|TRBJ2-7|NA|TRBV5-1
CASSIKGGPNEQYF
TGCGCCAGCAGTATCAAGGGGGGGCCTAACGAGCAGTACTTC
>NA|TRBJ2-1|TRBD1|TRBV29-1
CSVGGDRGKFF
TGCAGCGTTGGGGGGGACAGGGGGAAGTTCTTC
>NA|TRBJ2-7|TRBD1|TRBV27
CASSLERGPYEQYF
TGTGCCAGCAGTTTAGAGAGGGGGCCCTACGAGCAGTACTTC
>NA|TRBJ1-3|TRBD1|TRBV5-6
CASSMGTGTGNTIYF
TGTGCCAGCAGCATGGGGACAGGGACTGGAAACACCATATATTTT
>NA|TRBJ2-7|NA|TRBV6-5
CASSPDTLSYEQYF
TGTGCCAGCAGTCCCGACACCCTTTCCTACGAGCAGTACTTC
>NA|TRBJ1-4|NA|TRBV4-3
CASSQATGWEKLFF
TGCGCCAGCAGCCAAGCCACAGGATGGGAAAAACTGTTTTTT
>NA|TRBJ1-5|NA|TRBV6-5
CASSYSPGSNQPQHF
TGTGCCAGCAGTTACTCGCCCGGGAGCAATCAGCCCCAGCATTTT
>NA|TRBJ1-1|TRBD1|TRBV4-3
CASSPGTGTTEAFF
TGCGCCAGCAGCCCTGGGACAGGGACCACTGAAGCTTTCTTT
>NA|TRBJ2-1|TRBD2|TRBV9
CASSVRAFSGVYNEQFF
TGTGCCAGCAGCGTCCGGGCCTTTAGCGGGGTGTACAATGAGCAGTTCTTC
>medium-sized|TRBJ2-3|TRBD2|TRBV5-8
CASSLSGGGASTDTQYF
TGTGCCAGCAGCTTGTCTGGCGGGGGGGCTAGCACAGATACGCAGTATTTT
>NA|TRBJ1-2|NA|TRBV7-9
CASSLGQVYGYTF
TGTGCCAGCAGCTTAGGACAGGTCTATGGCTACACCTTC
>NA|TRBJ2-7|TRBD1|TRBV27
CASSLAHSRDRSYEQYF
TGTGCCAGCAGTCTGGCCCACTCTCGGGACAGATCCTACGAGCAGTACTTC
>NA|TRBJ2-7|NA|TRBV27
CASSLSGQASLEQYF
TGTGCCAGCAGTTTATCCGGCCAGGCCTCCCTGGAGCAGTACTTC
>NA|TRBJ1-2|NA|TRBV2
CASRPQAYGYTF
TGTGCCAGCAGGCCACAGGCCTATGGCTACACCTTC
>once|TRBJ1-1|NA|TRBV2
CASMQTLQGEAFF
TGTGCCAGCATGCAAACACTCCAGGGTGAAGCTTTCTTT
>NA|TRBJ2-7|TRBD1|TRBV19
CASSMSGQGFYEQYF
TGTGCCAGTAGTATGTCGGGACAGGGGTTCTACGAGCAGTACTTC
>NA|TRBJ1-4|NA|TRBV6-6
CASRQFATNEKLFF
TGTGCCAGCAGGCAGTTTGCAACTAATGAAAAACTGTTTTTT
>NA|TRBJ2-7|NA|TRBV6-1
CASSEELSGLVQYF
TGTGCCAGCAGTGAAGAGCTAAGTGGTCTCGTGCAGTACTTC
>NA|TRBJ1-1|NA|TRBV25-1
CASSELHENTEAFF
TGTGCCAGCAGTGAATTACATGAGAACACTGAAGCTTTCTTT
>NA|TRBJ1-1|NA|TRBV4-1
CASSQDSGFYTEAFF
TGCGCCAGCAGCCAAGATTCAGGCTTCTACACTGAAGCTTTCTTT
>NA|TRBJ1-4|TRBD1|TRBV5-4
CASSLATGGARSTNEKLFF
TGTGCCAGCAGCCTAGCCACAGGGGGCGCAAGGTCTACTAATGAAAAACTGTTTTTT
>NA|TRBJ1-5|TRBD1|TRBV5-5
CASSLEGGGQPQHF
TGTGCCAGCAGCTTGGAAGGGGGCGGTCAGCCCCAGCATTTT
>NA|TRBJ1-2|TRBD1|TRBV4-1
CASSQPGQGAPLYGYTF
TGCGCCAGCAGCCAGCCGGGACAGGGGGCTCCCCTCTATGGCTACACCTTC
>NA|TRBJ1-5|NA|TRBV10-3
CAISEVGLSNQPQHF
TGTGCCATCAGTGAGGTGGGGCTTAGCAATCAGCCCCAGCATTTT
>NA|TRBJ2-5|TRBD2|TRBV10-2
CASRDLAGVRGGETQYF
TGCGCCAGCAGAGATCTAGCGGGGGTGCGAGGGGGGGAGACCCAGTACTTC
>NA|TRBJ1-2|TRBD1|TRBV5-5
CASSTPGGGYGYTF
TGTGCCAGCAGCACACCAGGGGGCGGATATGGCTACACCTTC
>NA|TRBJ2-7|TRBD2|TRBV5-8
CASSLGGVTYEQYF
TGTGCCAGCAGCCTTGGGGGGGTTACCTACGAGCAGTACTTC
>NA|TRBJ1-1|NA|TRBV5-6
CTSSLGLPGTLTEAFF
TGTACCAGCAGCTTGGGGCTCCCGGGGACTCTCACTGAAGCTTTCTTT
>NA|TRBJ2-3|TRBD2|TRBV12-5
CASGPSSGLAGGTDTQYF
TGTGCTAGTGGCCCGTCTTCCGGACTAGCGGGGGGTACAGATACGCAGTATTTT
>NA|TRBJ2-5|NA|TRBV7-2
CASSLDRKETQYF
TGTGCCAGCAGCCTCGACAGGAAAGAGACCCAGTACTTC
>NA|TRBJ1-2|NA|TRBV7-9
CASSLDKGIYGYTF
TGTGCCAGCAGCTTAGACAAGGGGATCTATGGCTACACCTTC
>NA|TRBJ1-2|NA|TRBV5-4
CASSLAGVGYGYTF
TGTGCCAGCAGCTTGGCGGGGGTTGGGTATGGCTACACCTTC
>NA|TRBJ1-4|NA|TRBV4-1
CASSQDSGINEKLFF
TGCGCCAGCAGCCAAGACAGCGGAATTAATGAAAAACTGTTTTTT
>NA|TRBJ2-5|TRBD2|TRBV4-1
CASSQTTGTSGIETQYF
TGCGCCAGCAGCCAAACCACCGGGACTAGTGGGATAGAGACCCAGTACTTC
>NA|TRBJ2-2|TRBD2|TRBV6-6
CASRSPSGGPTGELFF
TGTGCCAGCAGATCCCCTAGCGGGGGACCGACCGGGGAGCTGTTTTTT
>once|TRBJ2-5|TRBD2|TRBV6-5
CASSRSGGTQETQYF
TGTGCCAGCAGCCGAAGCGGGGGAACGCAGGAGACCCAGTACTTC
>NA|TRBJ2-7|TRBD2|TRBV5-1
CASSLGRGGVYEQYF
TGCGCCAGCAGCTTGGGGCGGGGGGGCGTCTACGAGCAGTACTTC
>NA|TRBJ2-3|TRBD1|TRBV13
CASSWGQITDTQYF
TGTGCCAGCAGCTGGGGACAGATCACAGATACGCAGTATTTT
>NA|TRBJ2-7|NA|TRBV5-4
CASSLGVEGLLSYEQYF
TGTGCCAGCAGCTTGGGGGTGGAGGGCCTCCTCTCCTACGAGCAGTACTTC
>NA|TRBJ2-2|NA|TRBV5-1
CASSSHSPNTGELFF
TGCGCCAGCAGCTCCCACAGCCCGAACACCGGGGAGCTGTTTTTT